These 5 T cell receptor beta chains were all obtained from the same sample, sequenced in a study of blood T cell repertoires in COVID-19. TCRdb's table, derived via immunoSEQ multiplex PCR, lists solely in-frame clones and lacks some. The sample includes about 48,000 clones, 82% of them seen just once. The sequenced sample consisted of peripheral blood. All receptors come from a man between 40 and 49 years old with acute or convalescent COVID-19.

The CDR3 protein is CASSKVYGGQSNQPQHF. The CDR3 DNA reads TGTGCCAGCAGCAAAGTATATGGGGGACAGAGCAATCAGCCCCAGCATTTT. V is TRBV21-1 and J is TRBJ1-5; the D segment call TRBD1 is taken from the table without a DNA check. TRBV21-1 represents a pseudogene. This CDR3 spans 17 amino acids.

The chain joins TRBV10-3 to TRBJ1-2, with D tentatively TRBD1 (6 bases). Trimming pared 5 bases from V and 4 bases from J, leaving 8 bases between. CDR3 length: 12 residues. Germline V lookup: CDR1 ENHRY, CDR2 SYGVKD. The CDR3 loop is CAISQQGYGYTF. The CDR3 DNA reads TGTGCCATCAGTCAACAGGGCTATGGCTACACCTTC.

The CDR3 loop reads CASSFSTGEWAEAFF. The CDR3 DNA reads as TGCGCCAGCAGCTTCTCTACAGGGGAATGGGCTGAAGCTTTCTTT. The rearrangement uses TRBV5-1 and TRBJ1-1, with 7 bases that match TRBD1. CDR3 length equals 15 residues. CDR1 is SGHRS, CDR2 YFSETQ, per germline. Losses at the gene ends were 2 bases for V and 6 bases for J; bases not matched to a gene: 10.

V is TRBV4-3 and J is TRBJ2-5, with 7 bases aligning to TRBD2. Germline trimming cut 1 base from V and 5 bases from J; bases unmatched to any gene: 4. In germline, CDR1 is LGHNA, CDR2 YSLEER. The CDR3 length is 14 residues. The CDR3 loop reads CASSQGGGGETQYF. The CDR3 nucleotides are TGCGCCAGCAGCCAAGGGGGGGGAGGGGAGACCCAGTACTTC.

V is TRBV10-1 and J is TRBJ2-1; TRBD1 matches 9 bases. Germline V CDR1 and CDR2: WNHNN, SYGVQD (reference sequence). V shed 6 bases and J 6 bases; nucleotides not matched to a gene: 21. The CDR3 contains 19 residues. The CDR3 loop reads CASSGGTGFWSANFNEQFF. In DNA, the CDR3 is TGCGCCAGCAGCGGGGGGACAGGGTTTTGGTCTGCTAACTTCAATGAGCAGTTCTTC.